The next 12 T cell receptor beta chains were all read from a single sample in a study of naive and memory T cell subsets. Study-wide points: Possibly reflecting memory cells re-expressing CD45RA, a few larger clonotypes occurred in naive repertoires, especially CD8.

These receptors' targets are unknown. Both TRBC1 and TRBC2 were covered by a beta constant-region primer of two equimolar oligonucleotides. Four rounds of PCR amplified the ligated cDNA using nested alpha and beta constant-region primers plus SP2. TCRdb re-derived calls from the UMI-ligation and nested PCR reads in MiXCR, one entry per CDR3 protein. The sample yields over 110,000 distinct CDR3 sequences, more than 15% seen once. The sequencing sample was made of naive CD8+ T cells from blood. The receptor source for this set is a human donor in good health.

This chain uses TRBV4-3 with TRBJ1-5, with D hard to call. CDR1 is LGHNA and CDR2 is YSLEER in the germline V gene. The germline V and J ends were trimmed by 0 bases and 10 bases, with 10 bases remaining between them. There are 13 residues in the CDR3. The CDR3 sequence is CASSQDLGDPQHF. CDR3 nucleotides: TGCGCCAGCAGCCAAGATTTGGGCGATCCCCAGCATTTT.

In its sample, this clonotype was seen a few times. This CDR3 reads CASNPIAGVYEQYF. The CDR3 nucleotides read TGTGCCAGCAACCCCATAGCGGGAGTCTACGAGCAGTACTTC. V is TRBV7-2 and J is TRBJ2-7; 9 bases are shared with TRBD2. With 7 bases clipped from V and 3 bases from J, the junction kept 7 bases outside the gene matches. The CDR3 extends over 14 amino acids. The germline gives CDR1 SGHTA, CDR2 FQGNSA.

The chain has TRBV12-5 and TRBJ2-2; tentatively, D is TRBD1 (5 bases). Trimming shortened V by 3 bases and J by 3 bases, and 17 bases separated the two germline ends. Per germline, CDR1 LGHNT and CDR2 FRNRAP. The CDR3 totals 17 residues. CDR3 bases: TGTGCTAGTGGTTTCACAACGACAGACCACCACACCGGGGAGCTGTTTTTT. Translation gives CASGFTTTDHHTGELFF.

J is TRBJ1-4 and V is TRBV4-3; no firm D call. The CDR3 consists of 16 residues. V lost 0 bases, J lost 8 bases, and 16 bases lay in between. Germline assignment: CDR1 LGHNA and CDR2 YSLEER. CDR3 in amino acids: CASSQDRVAAGEKLFF. The CDR3 region has the DNA TGCGCCAGCAGCCAAGATCGCGTCGCGGCGGGAGAAAAACTGTTTTTT.

The CDR3 sequence: CASKVGLNTEAFF. The CDR3 region has the DNA TGTGCCAGCAAGGTGGGGTTGAACACTGAAGCTTTCTTT. This chain links TRBV28 with TRBJ1-1; no clear D gene. With 7 bases removed from V and 0 bases from J, the gap between germline ends came to 9 bases. The CDR3 spans 13 residues. Germline V CDR1 and CDR2: MDHEN, SYDVKM. The variable domain in full, with the rest retrieved from reference TRBV28 and TRBJ1-1, is DVKVTQSSRYLVKRTGEKVFLECVQDMDHENMFWYRQDPGLGLRLIYFSYDVKMKEKGDIPEGYSVSREKKERFSLILESASTNQTSMYLCASKVGLNTEAFFGQGTRLTVV.

This clonotype was detected a few times. The CDR3 DNA sequence: TGTGCCAGCAGTTTATCGCCCGACAGGGGATATGGCTACACCTTC. It specifies CASSLSPDRGYGYTF. This chain links TRBV27 with TRBJ1-2; 8 bases match TRBD1. Germline loops: CDR1 MNHEY, CDR2 SMNVEV (reference sequence). CDR3 size: 15 residues. J gave up 5 bases and V 0 bases, and 5 bases lay outside the gene matches.

This clonotype was observed a few times. The genes are TRBV7-3 and TRBJ1-5; D is unresolved. Germline V gives CDR1 SGHTA, CDR2 FQGTGA. Trimming took 2 bases from V and 0 from J, leaving 8 bases between them. CDR3 length equals 15 residues. The DNA of the CDR3 is TGTGCCAGCAGCTTAGATGGATATAGCAATCAGCCCCAGCATTTT. Protein product: CASSLDGYSNQPQHF.

The genes are TRBV5-1 and TRBJ2-7, with 11 bases identical to TRBD2. The length of the CDR3 is 17 residues. Trimming at V came to 4 bases and at J to 3 bases, leaving 12 bases not matched to a gene. Germline-derived CDR1 and CDR2 are SGHRS and YFSETQ. The CDR3 bases are TGCGCCAGCAGCGGGGGGGAGACTAGCGGGGAATACTACGAGCAGTACTTC. Translated: CASSGGETSGEYYEQYF.

The sample holds a few counts of this clonotype. This chain connects TRBV9 to TRBJ2-3; 10 nucleotides align to TRBD1. Germline-derived CDR1 and CDR2 are SGDLS and YYNGEE. J gave up 2 bases and V 4 bases, and 4 bases lay outside the gene matches. This CDR3 contains 15 residues. CDR3: CASSRQGANTDTQYF. The CDR3 DNA reads TGTGCCAGCAGCAGACAGGGGGCTAACACAGATACGCAGTATTTT.

The chain is built from TRBV7-9 and TRBJ2-5, with 8 bases matching TRBD1. Germline V gene lookup returns CDR1 SEHNR and CDR2 FQNEAQ (reference sequence). The CDR3 is made up of 14 amino acids. J was trimmed by 3 bases and V by 4 bases; bases with no gene match: 4. In nucleotides, the CDR3 is TGTGCCAGCAGCTCCCCGGACAGGGAAGAGACCCAGTACTTC. Translation gives CASSSPDREETQYF.

This clonotype was counted between two and nine times. The chain links TRBV27 to TRBJ2-1; D is ambiguous. CDR3 length: 15 residues. Germline CDR1 reads MNHEY; CDR2 reads SMNVEV (reference sequence). V lost 5 bases and J 0 bases, leaving 11 bases between the germline ends. The CDR3 region is CASSTTPSSYNEQFF. DNA of the CDR3: TGTGCCAGCAGTACGACACCGAGCTCCTACAATGAGCAGTTCTTC.

The chain couples TRBV27 to TRBJ1-2, with D perhaps TRBD1 (6 bases). Germline-derived CDR1 and CDR2 are MNHEY and SMNVEV (reference sequence). Trimming removed 2 bases from V and 6 bases from J, with 10 bases in between. The CDR3 extends over 13 amino acids. The CDR3 sequence is CASSLPGADGYTF. CDR3 bases: TGTGCCAGCAGTTTACCGGGGGCTGATGGCTACACCTTC.